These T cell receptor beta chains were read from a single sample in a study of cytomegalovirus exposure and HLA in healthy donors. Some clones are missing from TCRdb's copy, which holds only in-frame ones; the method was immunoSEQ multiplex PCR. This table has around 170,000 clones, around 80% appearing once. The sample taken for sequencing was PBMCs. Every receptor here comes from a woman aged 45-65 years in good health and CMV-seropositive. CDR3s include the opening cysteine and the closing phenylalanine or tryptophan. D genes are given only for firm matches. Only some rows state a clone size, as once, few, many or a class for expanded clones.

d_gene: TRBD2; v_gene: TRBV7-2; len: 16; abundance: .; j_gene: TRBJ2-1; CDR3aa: CASSLTSGGTYNEQFF
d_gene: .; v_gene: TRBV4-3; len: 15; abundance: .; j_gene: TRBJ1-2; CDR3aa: CASSPYLQAYYGYTF
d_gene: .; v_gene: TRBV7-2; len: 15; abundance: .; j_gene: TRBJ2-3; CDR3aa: CASSLWQGHTDTQYF
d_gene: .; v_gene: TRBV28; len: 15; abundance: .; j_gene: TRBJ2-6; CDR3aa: CASSLSVSGANVLTF
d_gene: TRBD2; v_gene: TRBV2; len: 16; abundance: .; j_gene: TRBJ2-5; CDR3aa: CASSLAGGIPDGTQYF
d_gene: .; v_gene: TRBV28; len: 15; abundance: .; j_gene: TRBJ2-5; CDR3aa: CASSPPTSSQETQYF
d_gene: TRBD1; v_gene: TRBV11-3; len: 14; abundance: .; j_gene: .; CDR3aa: CASSLGTGGYEQYF
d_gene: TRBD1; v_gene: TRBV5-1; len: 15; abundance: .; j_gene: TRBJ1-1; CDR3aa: CASSLGTGGVTEAFF
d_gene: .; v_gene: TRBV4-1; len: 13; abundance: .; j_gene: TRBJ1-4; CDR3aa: CASSQRSNEKLFF
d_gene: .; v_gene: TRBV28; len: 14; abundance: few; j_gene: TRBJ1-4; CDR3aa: CASSFSRAYEKLFF
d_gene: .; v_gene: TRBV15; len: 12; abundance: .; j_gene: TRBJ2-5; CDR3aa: CATSRGRETQYF
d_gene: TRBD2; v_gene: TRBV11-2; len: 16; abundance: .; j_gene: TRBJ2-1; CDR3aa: CASSTLAGGNYNEQFF
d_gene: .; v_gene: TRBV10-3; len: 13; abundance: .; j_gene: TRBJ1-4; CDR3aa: CAISETGNEKLFF
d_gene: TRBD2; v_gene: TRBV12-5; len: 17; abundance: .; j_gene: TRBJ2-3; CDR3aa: CASGLPPAGERADTQYF
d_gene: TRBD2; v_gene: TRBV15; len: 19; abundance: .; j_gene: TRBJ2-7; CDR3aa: CATSRGGIASGRVRYEQYF
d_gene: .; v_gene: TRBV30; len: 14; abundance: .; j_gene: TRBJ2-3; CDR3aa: CAWSADRFRDTQYF
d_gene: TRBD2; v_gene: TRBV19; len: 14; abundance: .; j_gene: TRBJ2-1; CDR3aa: CASSPTSGAWGQFF
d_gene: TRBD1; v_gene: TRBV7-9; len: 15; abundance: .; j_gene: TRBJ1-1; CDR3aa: CGTRTGGFMNTEAFF
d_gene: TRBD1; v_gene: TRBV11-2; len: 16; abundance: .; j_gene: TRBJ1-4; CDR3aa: CASSPRPGQGREKLFF
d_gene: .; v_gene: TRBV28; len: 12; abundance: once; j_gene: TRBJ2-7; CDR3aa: CAVVGEDYEQYF
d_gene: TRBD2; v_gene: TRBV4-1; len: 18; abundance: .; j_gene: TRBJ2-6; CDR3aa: CASSQDSGGSSGANGLTF
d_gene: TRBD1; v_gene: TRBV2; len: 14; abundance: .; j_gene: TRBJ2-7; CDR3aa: CASRGTGVLYEQYF
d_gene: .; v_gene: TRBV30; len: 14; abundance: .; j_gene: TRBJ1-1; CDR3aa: CAWSVTGLYTEAFF
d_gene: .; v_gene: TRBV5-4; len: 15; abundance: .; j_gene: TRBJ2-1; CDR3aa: CASSVPGLFNNEQFF
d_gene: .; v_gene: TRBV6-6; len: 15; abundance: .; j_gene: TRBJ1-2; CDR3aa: CASSYPRGVSYGYTF
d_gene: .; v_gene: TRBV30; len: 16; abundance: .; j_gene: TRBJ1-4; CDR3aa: CAWSVPGHPINEKLFF
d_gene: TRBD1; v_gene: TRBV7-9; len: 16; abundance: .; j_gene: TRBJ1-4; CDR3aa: CASGKRGDRASEKLFF
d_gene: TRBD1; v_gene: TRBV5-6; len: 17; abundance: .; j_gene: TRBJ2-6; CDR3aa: CASSSLGQGSGANVLTF
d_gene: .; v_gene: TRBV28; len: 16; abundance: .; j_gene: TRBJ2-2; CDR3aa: CASTRPARLNTGELFF
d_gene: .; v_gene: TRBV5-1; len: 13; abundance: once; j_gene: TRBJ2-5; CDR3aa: CASSLGLAETQYF
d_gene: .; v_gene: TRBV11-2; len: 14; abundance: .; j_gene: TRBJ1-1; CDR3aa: CASSLASGNTEAFF
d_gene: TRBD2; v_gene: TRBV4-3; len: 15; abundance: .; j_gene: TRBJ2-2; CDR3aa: CASSPQAGATGELFF
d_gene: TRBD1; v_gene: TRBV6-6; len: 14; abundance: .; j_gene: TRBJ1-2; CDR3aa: CASSYDRGLYGYTF
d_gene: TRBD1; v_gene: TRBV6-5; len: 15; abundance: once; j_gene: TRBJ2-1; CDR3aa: CASSYSTGAAREQFF
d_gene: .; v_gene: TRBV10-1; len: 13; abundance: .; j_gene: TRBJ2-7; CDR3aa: CASSRDNPYEQYF
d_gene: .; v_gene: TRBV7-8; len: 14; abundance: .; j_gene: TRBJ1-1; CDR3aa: CASSLGGGGTEAFF
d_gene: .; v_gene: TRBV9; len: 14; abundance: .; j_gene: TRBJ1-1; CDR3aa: CASSVNPGSIEAFF
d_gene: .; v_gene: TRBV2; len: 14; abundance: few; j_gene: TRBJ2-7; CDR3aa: CASLERWGRYEQYF
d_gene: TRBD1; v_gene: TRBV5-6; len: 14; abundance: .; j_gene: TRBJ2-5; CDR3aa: CASNLGGQGKTQYF
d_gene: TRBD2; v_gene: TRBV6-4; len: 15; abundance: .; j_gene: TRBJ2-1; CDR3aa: CASSEGLAEYNEQFF
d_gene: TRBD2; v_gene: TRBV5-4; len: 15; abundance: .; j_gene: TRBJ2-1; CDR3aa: CASSLAGGTSNEQFF
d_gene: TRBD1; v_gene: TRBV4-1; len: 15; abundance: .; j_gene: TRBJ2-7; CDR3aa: CASSQDGTGIYEQYF
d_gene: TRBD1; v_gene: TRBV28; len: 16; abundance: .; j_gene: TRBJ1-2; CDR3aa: CASREPGGPSNYGYTF
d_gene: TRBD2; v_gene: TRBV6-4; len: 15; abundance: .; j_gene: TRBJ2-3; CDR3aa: CASSSGGASTDTQYF
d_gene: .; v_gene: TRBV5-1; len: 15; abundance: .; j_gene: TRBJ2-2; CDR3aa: CASTGGGLSTGELFF
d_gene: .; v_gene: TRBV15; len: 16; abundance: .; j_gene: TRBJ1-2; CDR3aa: CATSRDIQGGSYGYTF
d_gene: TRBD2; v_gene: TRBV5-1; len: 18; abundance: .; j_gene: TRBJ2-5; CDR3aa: CASSIVRASGVSSETQYF